This T cell receptor (beta chain) was retrieved from a study of PD-1 blockade in classical Hodgkin lymphoma. Time point here: cycle 4 day 1 (C4D1), after about 6 weeks of nivolumab. Relapses following autologous stem cell transplantation were seen in all patients, with brentuximab vedotin exposure varying. Thawed PBMCs supplied CD8+ T cells via magnetic negative selection. Data came from immunoSEQ multiplex PCR; TCRdb stores just in-frame clones and leaves some out. This table has approximately 14,000 clones, around 90% appearing once. Overall study findings and caveats: Relapsed/refractory patients reportedly had lower baseline diversity than newly diagnosed patients.

V was clipped by 1 base and J by 3 bases, with 9 bases between them. Germline lookup yields CDR1 SSHAT and CDR2 FNYEAQ (reference sequence). The CDR3 covers 14 residues. With regard to this clone: Antigen: not known.

The TCR sequence derives from a human donor with classical Hodgkin lymphoma. Here the sequenced sample was CD8+ T cells from blood, taken before the fourth cycle of nivolumab. The V call is TRBV7-7, the J call TRBJ2-5; D may match TRBD1 or TRBD2 (5 bases each). The CDR3 loop reads CASSLELGEETQYF. CDR3 DNA sequence: TGTGCCAGCAGCTTAGAACTAGGGGAAGAGACCCAGTACTTC.